The next 5 T cell receptor beta chains were all read from a single sample in a study of blood T cell repertoires in COVID-19. Data came from immunoSEQ multiplex PCR; TCRdb stores just in-frame clones and leaves some out. Of about 270,000 clones in the sample, roughly 83% were seen once. The specimen sequenced was peripheral blood. Receptors originate from a human donor with COVID-19, enrolled during active disease. The donor label of this sample is uncertain.

The chain carries TRBV6-5 and TRBJ2-1; the match to TRBD1 covers 7 bases. The ends lost 7 bases at V and 0 bases at J; junction bases unmatched: 3. This CDR3 region has 14 residues. The germline CDR1 and CDR2 sequences are MNHEY and SVGAGI. The chain's CDR3 is CASKGASSYNEQFF. The CDR3 DNA reads TGTGCCAGCAAGGGGGCTAGCTCCTACAATGAGCAGTTCTTC.

The genes are TRBV18 and TRBJ2-4, with a possible D match to TRBD1 (5 bases). Trimming took 6 bases from V and 3 from J, leaving 12 bases between them. Germline V gene data show CDR1 as KGHSH and CDR2 as LQKENI. CDR3 length: 14 residues. The CDR3 is CASSPERGKNIQYF. The CDR3 coding sequence is TGTGCCAGCTCCCCCGAAAGGGGCAAAAACATTCAGTACTTC.

The rearrangement uses TRBV19 and TRBJ1-2; D unresolved. The CDR3 has 15 amino acids. V was clipped by 0 bases and J by 8 bases, with 16 bases between them. Germline V gene lookup returns CDR1 LNHDA and CDR2 SQIVND (reference sequence). CDR3 in amino acids: CASSIDRGNSAGYTF. CDR3 in DNA: TGTGCCAGTAGTATAGATCGAGGGAATTCGGCCGGCTACACCTTC.

There are a few counts of this clone. V is TRBV5-8 and J is TRBJ2-3; 11 nucleotides line up with TRBD2. Germline values: CDR1 SGHTS, CDR2 YDEGEE. The trim removed 7 bases at V and 2 bases at J, leaving 15 bases unmatched. The CDR3 has 18 amino acids. The CDR3 here is CASPRLAGQPPPTDTQYF. The CDR3 nucleotides read TGTGCCAGCCCTCGACTAGCGGGACAACCCCCCCCCACAGATACGCAGTATTTT. The full variable domain, in which reference TRBV5-8 and TRBJ2-3 provide the parts outside the CDR3, is EAGVTQSPTHLIKTRGQQATLRCSPISGHTSVYWYQQALGLGLQFLLWYDEGEERNRGNFPPRFSGRQFPNYSSELNVNALELEDSALYLCASPRLAGQPPPTDTQYFGPGTRLTVL.

The chain combines TRBV24-1 with TRBJ2-5; D remains unclear. The CDR3 consists of 16 residues. Trimming cost V 4 bases and J 2 bases, with 16 bases left between them. Germline V gene sequence: CDR1 KGHDR, CDR2 SFDVKD. This chain's CDR3 is CATSDPTTDKQETQYF. CDR3 in DNA: TGTGCCACCAGTGACCCTACCACTGACAAACAAGAGACCCAGTACTTC.